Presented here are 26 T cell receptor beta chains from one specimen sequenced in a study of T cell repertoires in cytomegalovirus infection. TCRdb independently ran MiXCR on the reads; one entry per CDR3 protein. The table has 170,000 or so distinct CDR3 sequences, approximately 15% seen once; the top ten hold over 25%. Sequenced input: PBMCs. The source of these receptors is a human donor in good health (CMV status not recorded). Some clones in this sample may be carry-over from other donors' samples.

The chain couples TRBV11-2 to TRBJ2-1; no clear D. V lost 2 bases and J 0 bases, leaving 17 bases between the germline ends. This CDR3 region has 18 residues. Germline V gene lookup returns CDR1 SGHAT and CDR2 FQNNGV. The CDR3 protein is CASSLRPPDASSYNEQFF. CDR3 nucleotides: TGTGCCAGCAGCTTAAGGCCCCCGGACGCTAGCTCCTACAATGAGCAGTTCTTC.

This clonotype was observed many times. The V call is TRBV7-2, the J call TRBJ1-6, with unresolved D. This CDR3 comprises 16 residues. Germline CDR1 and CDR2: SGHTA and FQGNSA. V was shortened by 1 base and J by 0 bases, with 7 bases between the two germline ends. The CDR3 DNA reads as TGTGCCAGCAGCTTAGAATACGGCTCCTATAATTCACCCCTCCACTTT. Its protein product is CASSLEYGSYNSPLHF.

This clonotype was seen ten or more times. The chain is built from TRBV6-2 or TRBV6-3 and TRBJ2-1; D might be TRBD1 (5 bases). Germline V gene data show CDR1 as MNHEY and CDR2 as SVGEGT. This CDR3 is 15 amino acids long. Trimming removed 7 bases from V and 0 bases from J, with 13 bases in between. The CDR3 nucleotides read TGTGCCAGCACGTCGACAGTAAGCTCCTACAATGAGCAGTTCTTC. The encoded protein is CASTSTVSSYNEQFF.

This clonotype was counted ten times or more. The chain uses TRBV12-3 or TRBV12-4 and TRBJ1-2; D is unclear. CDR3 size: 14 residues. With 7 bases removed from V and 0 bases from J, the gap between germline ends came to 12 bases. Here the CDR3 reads CASINSLANYGYTF. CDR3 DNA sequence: TGTGCCAGCATCAACAGCTTAGCTAACTATGGCTACACCTTC.

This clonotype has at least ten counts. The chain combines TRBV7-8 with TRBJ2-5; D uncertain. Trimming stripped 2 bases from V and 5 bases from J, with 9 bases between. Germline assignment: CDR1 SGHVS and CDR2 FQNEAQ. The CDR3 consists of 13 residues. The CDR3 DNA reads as TGTGCCAGCAGCTTACGGGTTGTGGAGACCCAGTACTTC. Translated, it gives CASSLRVVETQYF.

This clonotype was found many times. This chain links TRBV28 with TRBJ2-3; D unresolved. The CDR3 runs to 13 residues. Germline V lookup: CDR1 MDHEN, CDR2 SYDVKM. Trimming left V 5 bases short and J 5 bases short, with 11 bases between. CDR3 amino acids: CASSPPSRDTQYF. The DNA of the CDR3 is TGTGCCAGCAGTCCCCCCTCGAGAGATACGCAGTATTTT.

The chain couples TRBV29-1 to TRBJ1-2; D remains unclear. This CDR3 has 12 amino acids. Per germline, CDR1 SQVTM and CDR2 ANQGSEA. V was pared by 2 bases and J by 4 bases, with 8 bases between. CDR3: CSVENIGYGYTF. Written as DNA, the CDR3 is TGCAGCGTTGAAAACATCGGCTATGGCTACACCTTC.

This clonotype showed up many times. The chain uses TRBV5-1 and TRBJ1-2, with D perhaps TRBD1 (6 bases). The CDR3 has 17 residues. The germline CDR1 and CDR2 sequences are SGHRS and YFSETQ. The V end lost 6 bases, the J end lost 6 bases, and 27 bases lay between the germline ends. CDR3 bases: TGCGCCAGCATGGGGGTAGGCCAGACAGGCTCTCGAGATGGCTACACCTTC. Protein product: CASMGVGQTGSRDGYTF.

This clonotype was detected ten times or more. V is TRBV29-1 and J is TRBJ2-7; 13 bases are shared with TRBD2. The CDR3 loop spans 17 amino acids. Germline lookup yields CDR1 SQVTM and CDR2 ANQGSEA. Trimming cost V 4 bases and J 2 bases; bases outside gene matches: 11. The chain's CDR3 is CSVGLSTSGRFAYEQYF. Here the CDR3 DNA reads TGCAGCGTTGGCCTTTCGACTAGCGGGAGGTTCGCCTACGAGCAGTACTTC.

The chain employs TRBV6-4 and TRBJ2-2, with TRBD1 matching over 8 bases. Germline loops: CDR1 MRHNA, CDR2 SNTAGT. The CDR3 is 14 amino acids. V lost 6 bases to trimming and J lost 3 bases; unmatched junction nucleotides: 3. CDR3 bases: TGTGCCAGCAGACCAGGGGGCGACACCGGGGAGCTGTTTTTT. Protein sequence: CASRPGGDTGELFF.

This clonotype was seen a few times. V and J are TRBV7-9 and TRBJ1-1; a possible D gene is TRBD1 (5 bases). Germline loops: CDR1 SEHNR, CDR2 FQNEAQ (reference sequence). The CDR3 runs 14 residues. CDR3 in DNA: TGTGCTACGGGGGGGGTATCAACGAACACTGAAGCTTTCTTT. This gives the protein CATGGVSTNTEAFF. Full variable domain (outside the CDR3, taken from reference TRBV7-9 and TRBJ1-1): DTGVSQNPRHKITKRGQNVTFRCDPISEHNRLYWYRQTLGQGPEFLTYFQNEAQLEKSRLLSDRFSAERPKGSFSTLEIQRTEQGDSAMYLCATGGVSTNTEAFFGQGTRLTVV.

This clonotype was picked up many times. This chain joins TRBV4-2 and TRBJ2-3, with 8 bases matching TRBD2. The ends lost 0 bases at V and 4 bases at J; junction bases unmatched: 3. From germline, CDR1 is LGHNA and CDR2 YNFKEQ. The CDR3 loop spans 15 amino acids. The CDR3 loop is CASSQDGTRPDTQYF. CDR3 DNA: TGTGCCAGCAGCCAAGATGGGACTAGACCAGATACGCAGTATTTT.

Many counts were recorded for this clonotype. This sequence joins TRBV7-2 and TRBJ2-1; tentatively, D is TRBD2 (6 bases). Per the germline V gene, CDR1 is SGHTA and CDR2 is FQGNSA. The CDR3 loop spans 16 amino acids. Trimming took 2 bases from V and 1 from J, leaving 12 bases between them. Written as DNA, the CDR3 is TGTGCCAGCAGCTTACGAGGCGGGATTTCCTACAATGAGCAGTTCTTC. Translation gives CASSLRGGISYNEQFF.

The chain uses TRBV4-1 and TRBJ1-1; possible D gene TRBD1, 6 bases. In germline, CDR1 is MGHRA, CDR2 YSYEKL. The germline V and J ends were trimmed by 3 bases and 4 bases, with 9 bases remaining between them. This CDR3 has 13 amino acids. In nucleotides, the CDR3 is TGCGCCAGCAGCCAGCACAGGGCCACTGAAGCTTTCTTT. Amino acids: CASSQHRATEAFF.

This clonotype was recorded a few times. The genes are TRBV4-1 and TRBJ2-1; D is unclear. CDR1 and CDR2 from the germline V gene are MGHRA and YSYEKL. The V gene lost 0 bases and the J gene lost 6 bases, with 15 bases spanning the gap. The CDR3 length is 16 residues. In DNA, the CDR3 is TGCGCCAGCAGCCAAGATATTGGGATTAGGCCCAATGAGCAGTTCTTC. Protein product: CASSQDIGIRPNEQFF.

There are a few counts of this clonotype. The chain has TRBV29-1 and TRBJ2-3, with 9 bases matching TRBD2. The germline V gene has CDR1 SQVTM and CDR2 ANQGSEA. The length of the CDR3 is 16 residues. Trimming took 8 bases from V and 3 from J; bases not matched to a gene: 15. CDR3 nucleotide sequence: TGCAGCCCCGTCGGGATAGCGGGAGAGGGGACAGATACGCAGTATTTT. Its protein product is CSPVGIAGEGTDTQYF.

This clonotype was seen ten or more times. The CDR3 loop reads CASSSRGERTGELFF. DNA for the CDR3: TGTGCCAGCAGCTCCCGTGGGGAGAGGACCGGGGAGCTGTTTTTT. The V and J genes are TRBV7-8 and TRBJ2-2; D might be TRBD2 (5 bases). Deletions cut 4 bases from V and 5 bases from J, with 14 bases between. The V gene's germline CDR1 is SGHVS and CDR2 FQNEAQ. The CDR3 loop spans 15 amino acids. The full variable domain, in which reference TRBV7-8 and TRBJ2-2 provide the parts outside the CDR3, is GAGVSQSPRYKVAKRGQDVALRCDPISGHVSLFWYQQALGQGPEFLTYFQNEAQLDKSGLPSDRFFAERPEGSVSTLKIQRTQQEDSAVYLCASSSRGERTGELFFGEGSRLTVL.

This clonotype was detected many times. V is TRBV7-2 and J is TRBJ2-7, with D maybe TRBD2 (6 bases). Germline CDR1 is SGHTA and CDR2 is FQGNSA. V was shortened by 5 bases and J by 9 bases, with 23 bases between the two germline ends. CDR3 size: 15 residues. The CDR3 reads CASSPRVAAQGVQYF. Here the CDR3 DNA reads TGTGCCAGCAGCCCCCGGGTAGCGGCTCAGGGTGTGCAGTACTTC.

As DNA, the CDR3 is TGCAGCCAAAAGCGGTTAAACACTGAAGCTTTCTTT. Residues: CSQKRLNTEAFF. The rearrangement links TRBV29-1 to TRBJ1-1; no clear D gene. This CDR3 is 12 amino acids long. The germline V gene has CDR1 SQVTM and CDR2 ANQGSEA. V shed 8 bases and J shed 2 bases, with 12 bases lying between them.

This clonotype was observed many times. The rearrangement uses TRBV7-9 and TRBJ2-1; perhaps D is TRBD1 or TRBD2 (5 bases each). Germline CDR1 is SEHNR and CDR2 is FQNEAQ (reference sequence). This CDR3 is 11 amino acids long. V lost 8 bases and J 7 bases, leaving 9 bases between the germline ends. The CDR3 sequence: CASERGNEQFF. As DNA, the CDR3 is TGTGCCAGCGAGAGGGGAAATGAGCAGTTCTTC.

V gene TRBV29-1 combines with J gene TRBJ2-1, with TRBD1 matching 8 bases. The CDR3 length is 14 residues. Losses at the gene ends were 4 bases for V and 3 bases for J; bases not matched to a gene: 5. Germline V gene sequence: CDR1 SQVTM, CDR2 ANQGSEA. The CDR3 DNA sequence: TGCAGCGTTGGACGGGGGACAGGCTACAATGAGCAGTTCTTC. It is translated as CSVGRGTGYNEQFF.

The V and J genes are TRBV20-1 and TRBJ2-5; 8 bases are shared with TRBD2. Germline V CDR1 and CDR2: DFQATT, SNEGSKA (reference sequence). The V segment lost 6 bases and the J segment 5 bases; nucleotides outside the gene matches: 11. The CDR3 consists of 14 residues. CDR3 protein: CSAIRASGGETQYF. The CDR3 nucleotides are TGCAGTGCCATCCGGGCCTCGGGGGGGGAGACCCAGTACTTC.

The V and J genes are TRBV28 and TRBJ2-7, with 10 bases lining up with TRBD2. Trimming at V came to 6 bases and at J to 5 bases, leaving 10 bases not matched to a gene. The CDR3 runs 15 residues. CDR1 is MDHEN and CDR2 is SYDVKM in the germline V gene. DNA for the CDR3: TGTGCCAGCAGCCGGTCCGGGACTAGCGACGACGAGCAGTACTTC. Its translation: CASSRSGTSDDEQYF.

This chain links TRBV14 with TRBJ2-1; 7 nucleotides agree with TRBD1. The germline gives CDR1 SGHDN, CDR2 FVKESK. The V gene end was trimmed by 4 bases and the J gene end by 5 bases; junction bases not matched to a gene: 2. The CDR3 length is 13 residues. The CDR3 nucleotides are TGTGCCAGCAGCCGGGACAGACACAATGAGCAGTTCTTC. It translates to CASSRDRHNEQFF.

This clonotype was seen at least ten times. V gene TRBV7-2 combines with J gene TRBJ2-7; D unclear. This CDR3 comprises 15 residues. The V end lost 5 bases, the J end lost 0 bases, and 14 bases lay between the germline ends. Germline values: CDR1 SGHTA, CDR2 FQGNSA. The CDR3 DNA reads TGTGCCAGCAGCCTCCGGAGAGGTGACTCCTACGAGCAGTACTTC. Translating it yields CASSLRRGDSYEQYF.

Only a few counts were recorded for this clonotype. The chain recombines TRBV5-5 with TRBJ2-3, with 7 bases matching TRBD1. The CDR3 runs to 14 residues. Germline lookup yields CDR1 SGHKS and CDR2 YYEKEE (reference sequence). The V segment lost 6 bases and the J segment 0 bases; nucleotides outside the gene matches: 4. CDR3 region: CASIPGGSTDTQYF. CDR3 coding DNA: TGTGCCAGCATCCCAGGGGGTAGCACAGATACGCAGTATTTT.